The 32 T cell receptor beta chains reported below all come from one sample, sequenced in a study of blood T cell repertoires in COVID-19. Assay used: immunoSEQ multiplex PCR; TCRdb lists only in-frame clones, some missing. The data show approximately 99,000 clones, about four fifths seen once. The sample comprised peripheral blood. The source is a man aged 65-85 years with active or convalescent COVID-19.

The V and J genes are TRBV5-8 and TRBJ2-5; TRBD2 agrees at 12 bases. Germline V CDR1 and CDR2: SGHTS, YDEGEE. The CDR3 length is 14 residues. Trimming cost V 7 bases and J 3 bases; bases outside gene matches: 4. The CDR3 is CASLTSGGEETQYF. CDR3 nucleotide sequence: TGTGCCAGCCTGACTAGCGGGGGCGAAGAGACCCAGTACTTC.

This clone was observed a handful of times. This rearrangement joins TRBV6-1 to TRBJ1-4; a possible D gene is TRBD1 (5 bases). CDR3 length: 14 residues. CDR1 is MNHNS, CDR2 SASEGT, per germline. V was trimmed by 2 bases and J by 3 bases, leaving 7 bases between them. CDR3 sequence reads: CASSETGPNEKLFF. The DNA of the CDR3 is TGTGCCAGCAGTGAAACAGGTCCTAATGAAAAACTGTTTTTT.

The table lists this clone with a few counts. The rearrangement joins TRBV3-1 (or the pseudogene TRBV3-2) to TRBJ2-3; 10 bases fit TRBD1. Trimming cost V 4 bases and J 10 bases; bases outside gene matches: 11. The CDR3 covers 15 residues. Germline V gene data show CDR1 as LGHDT and CDR2 as YNNKEL (reference sequence). CDR3 sequence (DNA): TGTGCCAGCAGCCTCGGGACAGGGGAACACGGTGCGCAGTATTTT. This sequence encodes CASSLGTGEHGAQYF.

This chain links TRBV28 with TRBJ2-3, with 12 bases identical to TRBD2. Germline loops: CDR1 MDHEN, CDR2 SYDVKM. The V gene end was trimmed by 0 bases and the J gene end by 0 bases; junction bases not matched to a gene: 4. The CDR3 totals 18 residues. CDR3 protein: CASSLWASGGVSTDTQYF. In DNA, the CDR3 is TGTGCCAGCAGTTTATGGGCTAGCGGGGGGGTAAGCACAGATACGCAGTATTTT. Filled out from reference TRBV28 and TRBJ2-3, the complete variable domain reads DVKVTQSSRYLVKRTGEKVFLECVQDMDHENMFWYRQDPGLGLRLIYFSYDVKMKEKGDIPEGYSVSREKKERFSLILESASTNQTSMYLCASSLWASGGVSTDTQYFGPGTRLTVL.

V and J are TRBV7-8 and TRBJ2-2, with D uncertain. V was cut by 5 bases and J by 4 bases, with 23 bases left in between. CDR1 SGHVS and CDR2 FQNEAQ come from the germline V gene. CDR3 size: 18 residues. CDR3 region: CASSANLRSASTTGELFF. CDR3 nucleotides: TGTGCCAGCAGCGCTAACCTAAGGAGCGCTTCTACCACCGGGGAGCTGTTTTTT.

This clone appeared once. The chain employs TRBV9 and TRBJ2-5; 9 bases match TRBD1. The length of the CDR3 is 15 residues. J lost 5 bases, V lost 3 bases, and 8 bases had no gene match. Germline values: CDR1 SGDLS, CDR2 YYNGEE. The CDR3 reads CASSAGTGILETQYF. CDR3 DNA sequence: TGTGCCAGCAGCGCCGGGACAGGGATTCTGGAGACCCAGTACTTC. Full variable domain (rest looked up from reference TRBV9 and TRBJ2-5): DSGVTQTPKHLITATGQRVTLRCSPRSGDLSVYWYQQSLDQGLQFLIQYYNGEERAKGNILERFSAQQFPDLHSELNLSSLELGDSALYFCASSAGTGILETQYFGPGTRLLVL.

Remarks on this clone: The germline gene is not matched at one end of the junction; a read error may be the cause. This chain uses TRBV7-7 with TRBJ2-5, with 9 bases matching TRBD2. The germline CDR1 and CDR2 sequences are SSHAT and FNYEAQ (reference sequence). The length of the CDR3 is 15 residues. For the CDR3, the DNA is TGTGCTAGCAGCTTAGCTGGGACTAGCAAAGAGACCCAGTACTTC. Amino acid sequence: CASSLAGTSKETQYF.

The rearrangement links TRBV9 to TRBJ2-3; TRBD1 agrees at 7 bases. Germline lookup yields CDR1 SGDLS and CDR2 YYNGEE. CDR3 length: 17 residues. The ends lost 4 bases at V and 3 bases at J; junction bases unmatched: 14. CDR3 coding DNA: TGTGCCAGCAGCCCCGCGATCCGGACAGGCGGAACAGATACGCAGTATTTT. This sequence encodes CASSPAIRTGGTDTQYF. Based on the CDR3 plus reference TRBV9 and TRBJ2-3, the full variable domain is DSGVTQTPKHLITATGQRVTLRCSPRSGDLSVYWYQQSLDQGLQFLIQYYNGEERAKGNILERFSAQQFPDLHSELNLSSLELGDSALYFCASSPAIRTGGTDTQYFGPGTRLTVL.

The V gene is TRBV28, the J gene TRBJ1-2; TRBD1 matches 8 bases. Trimming at V came to 4 bases and at J to 5 bases, leaving 15 bases not matched to a gene. The CDR3 is 17 amino acids. Germline-derived CDR1 and CDR2 are MDHEN and SYDVKM. The CDR3 coding sequence is TGTGCCAGCAGTTCCCCCGGGCAGGGGGCGCAAGGGTATGGCTACACCTTC. Translation: CASSSPGQGAQGYGYTF.

Remarks on this clone: The identical CDR3 is also encoded by other nucleotide sequences in the sample. The chain uses TRBV18 and TRBJ1-4; D not certain. The CDR3 sequence is 14 residues long. CDR1 and CDR2 from the germline V gene are KGHSH and LQKENI. Trimming took 2 bases from V and 0 from J, leaving 4 bases between them. CDR3 sequence (DNA): TGTGCCAGCTCACCATCAGCAACTAATGAAAAACTGTTTTTT. It translates to CASSPSATNEKLFF.

This clone showed up just once. This chain joins TRBV7-2 and TRBJ1-1; 8 bases align to TRBD1. Germline V lookup: CDR1 SGHTA, CDR2 FQGNSA. The CDR3 has 15 amino acids. V was clipped by 1 base and J by 4 bases; unmatched bases: 5. The CDR3 DNA sequence: TGTGCCAGCAGCTTAGGTCGACAGGGGCGCACTGAAGCTTTCTTT. Its protein is CASSLGRQGRTEAFF.

The V gene is TRBV7-3, the J gene TRBJ2-5; a weak D match, TRBD2 (5 bases). The CDR3 extends over 13 amino acids. V lost 1 base and J 5 bases, leaving 8 bases between the germline ends. From germline, CDR1 is SGHTA and CDR2 FQGTGA. CDR3 loop: CASSLIPGETQYF. The CDR3 DNA follows: TGTGCCAGCAGCTTAATACCGGGGGAGACCCAGTACTTC. The complete variable domain, with remaining parts taken from reference TRBV7-3 and TRBJ2-5, reads GAGVSQTPSNKVTEKGKYVELRCDPISGHTALYWYRQSLGQGPEFLIYFQGTGAADDSGLPNDRFFAVRPEGSVSTLKIQRTERGDSAVYLCASSLIPGETQYFGPGTRLLVL.

The chain employs TRBV5-1 and TRBJ2-4; possible D gene TRBD1, 5 bases. The CDR3 runs to 16 residues. Germline V gene lookup returns CDR1 SGHRS and CDR2 YFSETQ. V lost 0 bases and J lost 3, with 13 bases in between. CDR3 coding DNA: TGCGCCAGCAGCTTGGGGCAGGGCGCTGGCAAAAACATTCAGTACTTC. Translation gives CASSLGQGAGKNIQYF. Filled out from reference TRBV5-1 and TRBJ2-4, the complete variable domain reads KAGVTQTPRYLIKTRGQQVTLSCSPISGHRSVSWYQQTPGQGLQFLFEYFSETQRNKGNFPGRFSGRQFSNSRSEMNVSTLELGDSALYLCASSLGQGAGKNIQYFGAGTRLSVL.

The chain uses TRBV5-1 and TRBJ2-2; 10 nucleotides align to TRBD1. The CDR3 loop spans 14 amino acids. Trimming removed 4 bases from V and 7 bases from J; junction bases left unmatched: 4. Looked up from germline, CDR1 is SGHRS and CDR2 is YFSETQ. CDR3 coding DNA: TGCGCCAGCAGCACGACAGGGGGCGGCGGGGAGCTGTTTTTT. Residues: CASSTTGGGGELFF.

In its sample, this clone was seen once. The chain couples TRBV5-6 to TRBJ2-5, with TRBD2 matching over 11 bases. The CDR3 spans 15 residues. Germline trimming cut 5 bases from V and 4 bases from J; bases unmatched to any gene: 7. CDR1 and CDR2 from the germline V gene are SGHDT and YYEEEE. Here the CDR3 DNA reads TGTGCCAGCAGTTTTAGCGGGGGGGCCGGAGAGACCCAGTACTTC. Its translation: CASSFSGGAGETQYF.

This chain connects TRBV19 to TRBJ2-3; TRBD2 agrees at 8 bases. CDR1 is LNHDA and CDR2 is SQIVND in the germline V gene (reference sequence). V lost 7 bases, J lost 6 bases, and 9 bases stayed unmatched. The CDR3 is 14 amino acids. In nucleotides, the CDR3 is TGTGCCAGTAAGAAGACGGGGGGGACGGATACGCAGTATTTT. It specifies CASKKTGGTDTQYF.

This rearrangement joins TRBV2 to TRBJ2-3; 12 nucleotides agree with TRBD2. V dropped 6 bases and J dropped 1; count of bases not matched to a gene: 5. Germline-derived CDR1 and CDR2 are SNHLY and FYNNEI. This CDR3 contains 16 residues. The CDR3 region has the DNA TGTGCCAGCAGGGAGACTAGCGGGGGCGGCACAGATACGCAGTATTTT. This sequence encodes CASRETSGGGTDTQYF.

The chain couples TRBV6-4 to TRBJ2-7; 7 nucleotides match TRBD1. Germline CDR1 MRHNA, CDR2 SNTAGT. V lost 2 bases and J lost 3; bases outside the gene matches: 13. The CDR3 consists of 17 residues. CDR3 in DNA: TGTGCCAGCAGTGACCCCATGACAGGGACCCCTTACTACGAGCAGTACTTC. Translation gives CASSDPMTGTPYYEQYF.

V gene TRBV7-3 combines with J gene TRBJ2-6; 7 nucleotides agree with TRBD1. V shed 2 bases, J shed 0 bases, and the junction held 4 bases outside the gene matches. CDR3 length: 17 residues. The germline gives CDR1 SGHTA, CDR2 FQGTGA. The CDR3 DNA reads as TGTGCCAGCAGCTTACACGGGACAGACTCTGGGGCCAACGTCCTGACTTTC. This translates into CASSLHGTDSGANVLTF.

The chain uses TRBV5-1 and TRBJ2-5; D is perhaps TRBD2 (7 bases). The germline V and J ends were trimmed by 2 bases and 1 base, with 12 bases remaining between them. Per germline, CDR1 SGHRS and CDR2 YFSETQ. This CDR3 spans 15 amino acids. CDR3 sequence: CASSLVGGPQETQYF. DNA of the CDR3: TGCGCCAGCAGCTTAGTGGGGGGGCCCCAAGAGACCCAGTACTTC.

This clone was found a few times. This rearrangement joins TRBV21-1 to TRBJ1-3. TRBV21-1 is recorded as a pseudogene. The CDR3 sequence is 15 residues long. The CDR3 is CASSNGRGSGNTIYF. CDR3 nucleotide sequence: TGTGCCAGCAGCAATGGACGGGGCTCTGGAAACACCATATATTTT.

The chain couples TRBV18 to TRBJ2-1, with 7 bases aligning to TRBD2. There are 16 residues in the CDR3. Germline assignment: CDR1 KGHSH and CDR2 LQKENI. The J segment lost 4 bases and the V segment lost 5 bases, leaving 11 bases of the junction unmatched. The CDR3 DNA follows: TGTGCCAGCTCATTCTCCTCCGGGGGGACTTACAATGAGCAGTTCTTC. Translated: CASSFSSGGTYNEQFF.

The rearrangement joins TRBV5-4 to TRBJ1-1; 9 bases match TRBD1. The CDR3 runs 15 residues. Per germline, CDR1 SGHNT and CDR2 YYREEE (reference sequence). J lost 4 bases, V lost 2 bases, and 6 bases had no gene match. CDR3 loop: CASSLQGAPGTEAFF. The CDR3 nucleotides are TGTGCCAGCAGCTTACAGGGGGCGCCCGGCACTGAAGCTTTCTTT.

Only a few counts were recorded for this clone. This chain joins TRBV6-6 and TRBJ2-6; D is undetermined. The CDR3 spans 12 residues. Germline assignment: CDR1 MNHNY and CDR2 SVGAGI (reference sequence). Trimming cost V 4 bases and J 4 bases, with 2 bases left between them. As DNA, the CDR3 is TGTGCCAGCAGTTCGGGGGCCAACGTCCTGACTTTC. As protein: CASSSGANVLTF.

This clone was seen a single time. The V and J genes are TRBV5-5 and TRBJ1-1; no firm D call. The CDR3 sequence is 15 residues long. Looked up from germline, CDR1 is SGHKS and CDR2 is YYEKEE (reference sequence). Trimming pared 1 base from V and 4 bases from J, leaving 14 bases between. The DNA of the CDR3 is TGTGCCAGCAGCTTGCCCCTCCCCGGGAGCACTGAAGCTTTCTTT. Its protein is CASSLPLPGSTEAFF.

This sequence joins TRBV30 and TRBJ2-3, with 10 bases matching TRBD2. The germline V gene encodes CDR1 GTSNPN and CDR2 SVGIG (reference sequence). The CDR3 sequence is 14 residues long. V shed 2 bases and J 4 bases; nucleotides not matched to a gene: 3. Here the CDR3 DNA reads TGTGCCTGGAGTAGAAGCGGGGGGGCAGATACGCAGTATTTT. Translation: CAWSRSGGADTQYF.

The rearrangement uses TRBV24-1 and TRBJ2-5; D gene ambiguous. Germline V lookup: CDR1 KGHDR, CDR2 SFDVKD. CDR3 length: 14 amino acids. The ends were cut back, 9 bases at V and 1 base at J, with 14 bases in the middle. The CDR3 nucleotides are TGTGCCACCGGGCTTGGCACCGCCCAAGAGACCCAGTACTTC. Protein: CATGLGTAQETQYF.

The chain recombines TRBV20-1 with TRBJ2-7; D uncertain. In germline, CDR1 is DFQATT, CDR2 SNEGSKA (reference sequence). With 3 bases removed from V and 5 bases from J, the gap between germline ends came to 5 bases. This CDR3 is 10 amino acids long. The CDR3 reads CSASADEQYF. The CDR3 bases are TGCAGTGCTAGTGCGGACGAGCAGTACTTC.

The chain has TRBV3-1 (or the pseudogene TRBV3-2) and TRBJ1-2; TRBD1 matches at 9 bases. V lost 3 bases and J lost 3; bases outside the gene matches: 8. Germline CDR1 LGHDT, CDR2 YNNKEL (reference sequence). The length of the CDR3 is 16 residues. The CDR3 is CASSHHTGGAHYGYTF. In DNA form, the CDR3 reads TGTGCCAGCAGCCACCATACAGGGGGCGCGCACTATGGCTACACCTTC.

The chain links TRBV19 to TRBJ1-5, with TRBD1 matching 10 bases. Trimming cost V 4 bases and J 6 bases; bases outside gene matches: 6. The CDR3 has 15 amino acids. Germline CDR1 and CDR2: LNHDA and SQIVND (reference sequence). The CDR3 here is CASSRQGASGQPQHF. CDR3 DNA: TGTGCCAGTAGTAGACAGGGGGCGAGTGGTCAGCCCCAGCATTTT.

V gene TRBV9 combines with J gene TRBJ2-1; TRBD2 matches at 9 bases. J was trimmed by 4 bases and V by 1 base; bases with no gene match: 6. Germline V gene lookup returns CDR1 SGDLS and CDR2 YYNGEE. The CDR3 length is 16 residues. CDR3 sequence: CASSVSPSGAYNEQFF. In DNA form, the CDR3 reads TGTGCCAGCAGCGTAAGCCCTAGCGGGGCTTACAATGAGCAGTTCTTC.

This clone was seen just once. J is TRBJ1-5 and V is TRBV7-9; D perhaps matches TRBD1 (5 bases). This CDR3 contains 15 residues. In germline, CDR1 is SEHNR, CDR2 FQNEAQ (reference sequence). Trimming cost V 5 bases and J 1 base, with 12 bases left between them. The CDR3 coding sequence is TGTGCCAGCAGCCCCCGCGGGGGAAGCAATCAGCCCCAGCATTTT. This codes for CASSPRGGSNQPQHF. Using reference TRBV7-9 and TRBJ1-5 for the parts outside the CDR3, the full variable domain is DTGVSQNPRHKITKRGQNVTFRCDPISEHNRLYWYRQTLGQGPEFLTYFQNEAQLEKSRLLSDRFSAERPKGSFSTLEIQRTEQGDSAMYLCASSPRGGSNQPQHFGDGTRLSIL.